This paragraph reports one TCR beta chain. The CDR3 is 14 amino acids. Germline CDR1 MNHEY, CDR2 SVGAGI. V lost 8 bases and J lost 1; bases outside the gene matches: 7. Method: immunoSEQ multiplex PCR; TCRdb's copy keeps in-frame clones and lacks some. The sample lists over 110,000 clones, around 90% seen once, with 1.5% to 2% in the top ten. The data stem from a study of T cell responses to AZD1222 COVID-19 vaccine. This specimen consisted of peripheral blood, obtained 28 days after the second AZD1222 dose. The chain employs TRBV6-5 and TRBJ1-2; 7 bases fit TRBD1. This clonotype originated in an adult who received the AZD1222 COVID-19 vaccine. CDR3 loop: CASRQGVVNYGYTF. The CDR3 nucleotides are TGTGCCAGCCGACAGGGTGTAGTTAACTATGGCTACACCTTC.